Listed here are 19 T cell receptor beta chains from one sample, sequenced in a study of cytomegalovirus exposure and HLA in healthy donors. The PCR had 60 Vbeta and 13 Jbeta primers. Measured with immunoSEQ multiplex PCR; TCRdb has only the in-frame clones, and not every one. In the table there are 90,000 to 110,000 clones, more than 65% of which are singletons. Sequenced input: PBMCs. The receptors come from a man in his thirties or forties in good health and CMV-seronegative.

There are a few counts of this clone. The chain links TRBV14 to TRBJ1-6; D unresolved. There are 14 residues in the CDR3. V lost 1 base and J lost 10, with 11 bases in between. Per germline, CDR1 SGHDN and CDR2 FVKESK. CDR3 region: CASSQVPGASPLHF. CDR3 nucleotide sequence: TGTGCCAGCAGCCAAGTACCGGGTGCGTCACCCCTCCACTTT. The variable domain in full, with the rest retrieved from reference TRBV14 and TRBJ1-6, is EAGVTQFPSHSVIEKGQTVTLRCDPISGHDNLYWYRRVMGKEIKFLLHFVKESKQDESGMPNNRFLAERTGGTYSTLKVQPAELEDSGVYFCASSQVPGASPLHFGNGTRLTVT.

The genes are TRBV5-4 and TRBJ2-7; the D is unclear. The length of the CDR3 is 13 residues. Trimming pared 2 bases from V and 5 bases from J, leaving 11 bases between. Per the germline V gene, CDR1 is SGHNT and CDR2 is YYREEE (reference sequence). The CDR3 sequence is CASSFHSRNEQYF. As DNA, the CDR3 is TGTGCCAGCAGCTTTCATTCGAGGAACGAGCAGTACTTC. Drawing the rest from reference TRBV5-4 and TRBJ2-7, the complete variable domain is ETGVTQSPTHLIKTRGQQVTLRCSSQSGHNTVSWYQQALGQGPQFIFQYYREEENGRGNFPPRFSGLQFPNYSSELNVNALELDDSALYLCASSFHSRNEQYFGPGTRLTVT.

This clone was seen a handful of times. V and J are TRBV18 and TRBJ2-7, with 8 bases that match TRBD2. This CDR3 contains 15 residues. Germline trimming cut 4 bases from V and 4 bases from J; bases unmatched to any gene: 9. Per germline, CDR1 KGHSH and CDR2 LQKENI. The CDR3 protein is CASSHYGRAWYEQYF. The CDR3 coding sequence is TGTGCCAGCTCACATTACGGGAGGGCCTGGTACGAGCAGTACTTC. The whole variable domain, filled in from reference TRBV18 and TRBJ2-7, reads NAGVMQNPRHLVRRRGQEARLRCSPMKGHSHVYWYRQLPEEGLKFMVYLQKENIIDESGMPKERFSAEFPKEGPSILRIQQVVRGDSAAYFCASSHYGRAWYEQYFGPGTRLTVT.

V is TRBV7-2 and J is TRBJ2-7; 11 bases are a match to TRBD1. CDR3 length equals 16 residues. Trimming at V came to 0 bases and at J to 5 bases, leaving 6 bases not matched to a gene. Germline V gives CDR1 SGHTA, CDR2 FQGNSA. Written as DNA, the CDR3 is TGTGCCAGCAGCTTAGCGACGGGACAGGGGGGCCACGAGCAGTACTTC. Protein: CASSLATGQGGHEQYF.

This clone was found a few times. The genes are TRBV19 and TRBJ1-1; tentatively, D is TRBD1 (5 bases). V was clipped by 1 base and J by 3 bases, with 9 bases between them. Germline V gene data show CDR1 as LNHDA and CDR2 as SQIVND (reference sequence). The CDR3 is 14 residues long. This CDR3 is CASSIAGVDTEAFF. CDR3 in DNA: TGTGCCAGTAGTATAGCGGGGGTTGACACTGAAGCTTTCTTT.

The sample holds a few counts of this clone. The chain employs TRBV28 and TRBJ1-5; TRBD1 matches 9 bases. Unmatched junction bases numbered 10, after V lost 6 bases and J lost 4 bases. CDR3 length equals 16 residues. Germline V gene data show CDR1 as MDHEN and CDR2 as SYDVKM. In DNA form, the CDR3 reads TGTGCCAGCAGGGGGACAGGGAACGTCGTGAATCAGCCCCAGCATTTT. This sequence encodes CASRGTGNVVNQPQHF.

The rearrangement links TRBV5-1 to TRBJ2-7; 9 positions match TRBD2. The V gene's germline CDR1 is SGHRS and CDR2 YFSETQ. The CDR3 has 18 residues. The J segment lost 5 bases and the V segment lost 0 bases, leaving 15 bases of the junction unmatched. CDR3 nucleotides: TGCGCCAGCAGCTTGGTTAGCGGGAGTAACGTTCCGGGCCACGAGCAGTACTTC. Amino acids: CASSLVSGSNVPGHEQYF.

This clone has more than one count but fewer than ten. This chain connects TRBV19 to TRBJ2-1, with D hard to call. This CDR3 has 17 amino acids. V was shortened by 9 bases and J by 0 bases, with 21 bases between the two germline ends. Germline V gives CDR1 LNHDA, CDR2 SQIVND (reference sequence). The CDR3 nucleotides read TGTGCCAGCACGTCAGGCATACAGAGCTACTCCTACAATGAGCAGTTCTTC. It yields the protein CASTSGIQSYSYNEQFF.

This rearrangement joins TRBV7-9 to TRBJ1-1, with D uncertain. Between the trimmed V and J ends, which lost 7 bases and 0 bases, there was a span of 9 bases. The CDR3 totals 13 residues. Germline V gives CDR1 SEHNR, CDR2 FQNEAQ (reference sequence). The CDR3 region is CASTFRVNTEAFF. DNA of the CDR3: TGTGCCAGCACCTTTCGGGTGAACACTGAAGCTTTCTTT.

This chain joins TRBV6-5 and TRBJ2-7, with TRBD2 matching over 8 bases. With V trimmed by 0 bases and J by 4 bases, 5 bases remained unmatched. There are 15 residues in the CDR3. Germline CDR1 reads MNHEY; CDR2 reads SVGAGI. The CDR3, as DNA: TGTGCCAGCAGTTACTCGATTAGCGGGACTTACGAGCAGTACTTC. Amino acids: CASSYSISGTYEQYF.

The gene calls are TRBV6-1 and TRBJ1-6, with D possibly matching TRBD1 (5 bases). Trimming left V 1 base short and J 15 bases short, with 16 bases between. CDR1 is MNHNS and CDR2 is SASEGT in the germline V gene. CDR3 length equals 14 residues. This CDR3 reads CASSEVAGGTVLHF. For the CDR3, the DNA is TGTGCCAGCAGTGAAGTGGCTGGGGGGACTGTCCTCCACTTT.

Points on this clone: Different DNA sequences within this sample yield the same CDR3. This sequence joins TRBV5-4 and TRBJ2-3; D is possibly TRBD1 (6 bases). This CDR3 contains 15 residues. Per the germline V gene, CDR1 is SGHNT and CDR2 is YYREEE (reference sequence). Trimming pared 0 bases from V and 0 bases from J, leaving 8 bases between. CDR3 in amino acids: CASSLGGGSTDTQYF. The CDR3 DNA reads as TGTGCCAGCAGCTTGGGAGGGGGTAGCACAGATACGCAGTATTTT.

The V and J genes are TRBV28 and TRBJ2-7; 7 bases agree with TRBD1. Trimming cost V 6 bases and J 4 bases; bases outside gene matches: 12. The CDR3 is made up of 15 amino acids. CDR1 and CDR2 from the germline V gene are MDHEN and SYDVKM. The CDR3 loop is CASSRGGTAVYEQYF. CDR3 bases: TGTGCCAGCAGCCGAGGTGGGACAGCGGTGTACGAGCAGTACTTC.

The CDR3 DNA is TGTGCCAGCAGCCTCGGACAGGGGTACGATCAGCCCCAGCATTTT. Amino acids: CASSLGQGYDQPQHF. J is TRBJ1-5 and V is TRBV7-2; 9 bases line up with TRBD1. The V segment lost 5 bases and the J segment 5 bases; nucleotides outside the gene matches: 7. This CDR3 region has 15 residues. Germline CDR1 and CDR2: SGHTA and FQGNSA.

Concerning this clone itself: This specimen includes other DNA sequences encoding the same CDR3. This chain joins TRBV7-2 and TRBJ1-4; unclear D gene. CDR1 is SGHTA, CDR2 FQGNSA, per germline. This CDR3 is built from 15 residues. V lost 1 base and J 0 bases, leaving 6 bases between the germline ends. CDR3 DNA: TGTGCCAGCAGCTTAGTAACGGCAACTAATGAAAAACTGTTTTTT. It translates to CASSLVTATNEKLFF.

In its sample, this clone was seen once. The CDR3 spells CAISRQGESNQPQHF. CDR3 sequence (DNA): TGTGCCATCAGTCGTCAGGGGGAAAGCAATCAGCCCCAGCATTTT. The chain has TRBV10-3 and TRBJ1-5, with 7 positions matching TRBD1. Germline CDR1 and CDR2: ENHRY and SYGVKD. The CDR3 runs 15 residues. V dropped 5 bases and J dropped 1; count of bases not matched to a gene: 5.

This clone was seen more than once but under ten times. This sequence joins TRBV5-4 and TRBJ1-2, with D perhaps matching TRBD1 (6 bases). The CDR3 runs 13 residues. V lost 5 bases to trimming and J lost 5 bases, with 13 bases between them. Germline V CDR1 and CDR2: SGHNT, YYREEE (reference sequence). CDR3 coding DNA: TGTGCCAGCAGTTTTACAGGGTCTTATGGCTACACCTTC. Protein product: CASSFTGSYGYTF.

The CDR3 DNA sequence: TGTGCCAGCAGCGTAGCTACAGGGAGCTCCTACGAGCAGTACTTC. Its translation: CASSVATGSSYEQYF. The rearrangement joins TRBV9 to TRBJ2-7, with D possibly being TRBD1 (6 bases). Germline CDR1 SGDLS, CDR2 YYNGEE. V shed 0 bases and J shed 0 bases, with 10 bases lying between them. CDR3 length: 15 residues.

This chain joins TRBV7-8 and TRBJ2-3; 8 bases align to TRBD1. Germline CDR1 is SGHVS and CDR2 is FQNEAQ. This CDR3 region has 16 residues. V shed 2 bases and J 5 bases; nucleotides not matched to a gene: 9. The CDR3 DNA reads TGTGCCAGCAGCTTATCGGGCAGGGGGCATCAAGATACGCAGTATTTT. Its translation is CASSLSGRGHQDTQYF.